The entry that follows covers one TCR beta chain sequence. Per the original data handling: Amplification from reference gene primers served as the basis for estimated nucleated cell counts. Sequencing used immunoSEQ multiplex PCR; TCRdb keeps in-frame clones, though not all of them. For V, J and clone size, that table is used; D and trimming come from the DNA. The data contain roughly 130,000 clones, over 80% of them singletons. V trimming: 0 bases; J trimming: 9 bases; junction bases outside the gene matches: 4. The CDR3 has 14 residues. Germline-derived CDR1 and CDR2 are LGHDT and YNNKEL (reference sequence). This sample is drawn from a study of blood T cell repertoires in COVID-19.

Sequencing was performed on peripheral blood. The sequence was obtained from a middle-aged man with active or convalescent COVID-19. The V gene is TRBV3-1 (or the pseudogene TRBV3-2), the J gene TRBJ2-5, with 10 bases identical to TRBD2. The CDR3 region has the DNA TGTGCCAGCAGCCAAGATCCAGCGGGGGGGGCCCAGTACTTC. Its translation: CASSQDPAGGAQYF.